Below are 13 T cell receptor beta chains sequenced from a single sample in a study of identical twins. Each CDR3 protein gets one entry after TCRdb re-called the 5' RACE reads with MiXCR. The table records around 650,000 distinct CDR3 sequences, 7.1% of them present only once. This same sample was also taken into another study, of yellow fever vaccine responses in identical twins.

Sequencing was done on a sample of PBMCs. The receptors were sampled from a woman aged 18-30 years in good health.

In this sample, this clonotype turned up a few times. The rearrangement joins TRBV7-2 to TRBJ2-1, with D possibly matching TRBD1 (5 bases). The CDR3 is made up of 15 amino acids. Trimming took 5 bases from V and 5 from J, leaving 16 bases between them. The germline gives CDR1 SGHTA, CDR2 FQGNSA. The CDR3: CASSPTRQLNNEQFF. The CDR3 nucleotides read TGTGCCAGCAGCCCGACCCGACAGCTTAACAATGAGCAGTTCTTC.

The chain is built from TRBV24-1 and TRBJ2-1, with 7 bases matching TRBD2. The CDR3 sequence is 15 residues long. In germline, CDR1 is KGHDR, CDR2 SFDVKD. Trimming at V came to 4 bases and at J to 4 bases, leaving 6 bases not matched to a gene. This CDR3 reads CATSDHLAVYNEQFF. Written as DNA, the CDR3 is TGTGCCACCAGTGACCACCTAGCGGTTTACAATGAGCAGTTCTTC.

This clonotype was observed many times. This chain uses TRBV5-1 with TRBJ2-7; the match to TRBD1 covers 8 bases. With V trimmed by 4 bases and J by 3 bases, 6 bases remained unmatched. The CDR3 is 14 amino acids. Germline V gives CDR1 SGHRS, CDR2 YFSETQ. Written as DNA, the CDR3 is TGCGCCAGCAGCCAAGGGACAGGTGACTACGAGCAGTACTTC. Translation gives CASSQGTGDYEQYF.

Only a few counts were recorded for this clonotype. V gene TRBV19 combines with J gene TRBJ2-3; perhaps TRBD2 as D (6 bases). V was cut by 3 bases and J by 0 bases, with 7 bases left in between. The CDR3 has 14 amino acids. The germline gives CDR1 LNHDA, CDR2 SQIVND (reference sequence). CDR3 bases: TGTGCCAGTAGTATGGGACTGAGCACAGATACGCAGTATTTT. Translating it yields CASSMGLSTDTQYF.

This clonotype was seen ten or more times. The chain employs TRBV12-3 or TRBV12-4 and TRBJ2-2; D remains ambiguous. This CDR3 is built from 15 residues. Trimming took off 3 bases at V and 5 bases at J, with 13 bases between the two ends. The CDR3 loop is CASSFMGIVTGELFF. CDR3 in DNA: TGTGCCAGCAGTTTTATGGGTATAGTGACCGGGGAGCTGTTTTTT.

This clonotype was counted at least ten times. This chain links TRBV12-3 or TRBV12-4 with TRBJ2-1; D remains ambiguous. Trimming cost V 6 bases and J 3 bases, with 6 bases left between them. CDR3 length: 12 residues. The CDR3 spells CASSWDYNEQFF. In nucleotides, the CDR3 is TGTGCCAGCAGCTGGGACTACAATGAGCAGTTCTTC.

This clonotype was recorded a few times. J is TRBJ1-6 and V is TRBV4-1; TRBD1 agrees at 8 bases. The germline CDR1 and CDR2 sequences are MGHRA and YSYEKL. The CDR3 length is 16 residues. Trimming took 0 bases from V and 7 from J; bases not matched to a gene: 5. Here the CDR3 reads CASSQDIRQGNSPLHF. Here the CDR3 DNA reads TGCGCCAGCAGCCAAGATATAAGACAGGGGAATTCACCCCTCCACTTT.

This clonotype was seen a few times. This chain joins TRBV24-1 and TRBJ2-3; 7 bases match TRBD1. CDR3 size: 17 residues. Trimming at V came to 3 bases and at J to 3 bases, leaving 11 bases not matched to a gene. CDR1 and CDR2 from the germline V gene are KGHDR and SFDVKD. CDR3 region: CATSDEGGQVITDTQYF. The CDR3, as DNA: TGTGCCACCAGTGATGAAGGAGGACAGGTTATTACAGATACGCAGTATTTT.

CDR3 nucleotide sequence: TGTGCCATCAGTGGATCAGGGGATAATTCACCCCTCCACTTT. It specifies CAISGSGDNSPLHF. The chain uses TRBV10-3 and TRBJ1-6; possibly TRBD1 for D (6 bases). This CDR3 region has 14 residues. Trimming removed 4 bases from V and 5 bases from J, with 9 bases in between. Per the germline V gene, CDR1 is ENHRY and CDR2 is SYGVKD.

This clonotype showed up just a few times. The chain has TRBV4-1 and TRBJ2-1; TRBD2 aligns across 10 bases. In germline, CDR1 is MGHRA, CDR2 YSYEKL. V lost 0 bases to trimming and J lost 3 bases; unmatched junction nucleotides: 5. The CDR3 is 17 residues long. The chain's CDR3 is CASSQDERGGFYNEQFF. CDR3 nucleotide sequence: TGCGCCAGCAGCCAAGATGAGCGGGGGGGGTTCTACAATGAGCAGTTCTTC.

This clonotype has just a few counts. The CDR3 coding sequence is TGCAGCGTTTTCGATTTGGGGATCACTGAAGCTTTCTTT. Protein product: CSVFDLGITEAFF. V usage is TRBV29-1 and J usage is TRBJ1-1; no reliable D call. The CDR3 is 13 amino acids. Looked up from germline, CDR1 is SQVTM and CDR2 is ANQGSEA. Trimming pared 5 bases from V and 4 bases from J, leaving 14 bases between.

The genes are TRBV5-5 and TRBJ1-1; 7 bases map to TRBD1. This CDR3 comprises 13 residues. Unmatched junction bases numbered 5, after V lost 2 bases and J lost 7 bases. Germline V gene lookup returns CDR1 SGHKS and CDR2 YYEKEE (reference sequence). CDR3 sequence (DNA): TGTGCCAGCAGCTTACGGACAGGTTTTGAAGCTTTCTTT. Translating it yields CASSLRTGFEAFF.

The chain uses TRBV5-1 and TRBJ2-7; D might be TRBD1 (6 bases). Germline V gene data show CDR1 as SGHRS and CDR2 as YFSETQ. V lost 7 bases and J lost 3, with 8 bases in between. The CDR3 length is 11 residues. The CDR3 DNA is TGCGCCAGCGACAGGATCTACGAGCAGTACTTC. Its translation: CASDRIYEQYF.